These 29 T cell receptor beta chains share one sample of origin, sequenced in a study of T cell repertoires in cytomegalovirus infection. Each CDR3 protein is one row after TCRdb ran MiXCR on the reads. Found here are about 260,000 distinct CDR3 sequences, approximately 9.1% of them singletons; the top ten hold over 13%. The sequencing sample was made of PBMCs. The receptors were gathered from a human donor in good health (CMV status not recorded). Some clones in this sample may be carry-over from other donors' samples.

This clonotype has a count of ten or more. The chain is built from TRBV19 and TRBJ2-7; D may be TRBD2 (7 bases). The CDR3 sequence is 16 residues long. Deletions cut 5 bases from V and 4 bases from J, with 21 bases between. CDR1 and CDR2 (germline): LNHDA, SQIVND (reference sequence). CDR3 DNA: TGTGCCAGTAGTTCCGCTGGGGGGGGCGCCGGTTACGAGCAGTACTTC. Translated, it gives CASSSAGGGAGYEQYF.

The chain is built from TRBV7-2 and TRBJ1-3; D is unclear. This CDR3 is built from 14 residues. With 7 bases removed from V and 5 bases from J, the gap between germline ends came to 15 bases. CDR1 and CDR2 (germline): SGHTA, FQGNSA. The CDR3 nucleotides read TGTGCCAGCACCCCGAGGGTAGCTAGAAACACCATATATTTT. Translated: CASTPRVARNTIYF.

The chain is built from TRBV29-1 and TRBJ1-1, with no clear D. V shed 7 bases and J shed 1 base, with 10 bases lying between them. The CDR3 spans 12 residues. CDR1 is SQVTM and CDR2 is ANQGSEA in the germline V gene. CDR3 DNA: TGCAGCGGAAAGACATGGAACACTGAAGCTTTCTTT. This translates into CSGKTWNTEAFF.

This clonotype was seen at least ten times. This chain links TRBV6-5 with TRBJ2-3; 9 nucleotides line up with TRBD1. The germline V gene has CDR1 MNHEY and CDR2 SVGAGI. This CDR3 is 16 amino acids long. V gave up 9 bases and J gave up 2 bases; unmatched junction bases: 12. The CDR3: CARNRDREGVTDTQYF. CDR3 in DNA: TGTGCCAGAAACCGGGACAGGGAGGGGGTCACAGATACGCAGTATTTT.

In its sample, this clonotype was seen many times. The chain recombines TRBV19 with TRBJ2-3, with 11 nucleotides matching TRBD2. The CDR3 runs to 20 residues. V was clipped by 6 bases and J by 6 bases; unmatched bases: 23. Looked up from germline, CDR1 is LNHDA and CDR2 is SQIVND (reference sequence). The CDR3 spells CASSATVWTSGPLGNDTQYF. CDR3 coding DNA: TGTGCCAGTAGCGCGACGGTTTGGACTAGCGGGCCCCTAGGGAATGATACGCAGTATTTT.

The chain joins TRBV28 to TRBJ1-2; maybe TRBD1 (6 bases). The CDR3 runs to 15 residues. Germline V gene lookup returns CDR1 MDHEN and CDR2 SYDVKM. V dropped 7 bases and J dropped 4 bases, with 19 bases sitting between them. The CDR3 protein is CASISLPRGIYGYTF. Here the CDR3 DNA reads TGTGCCAGCATATCCCTCCCGAGGGGGATCTATGGCTACACCTTC.

The chain recombines TRBV2 with TRBJ1-1; no definite D call. The CDR3 covers 11 residues. The germline V and J ends were trimmed by 4 bases and 5 bases, with 5 bases remaining between them. Per the germline V gene, CDR1 is SNHLY and CDR2 is FYNNEI. For the CDR3, the DNA is TGTGCCAGCAGTGGATGGACTGAAGCTTTCTTT. It specifies CASSGWTEAFF.

This clonotype was found many times. This sequence joins TRBV27 and TRBJ2-1, with D unclear. This CDR3 comprises 15 residues. Looked up from germline, CDR1 is MNHEY and CDR2 is SMNVEV (reference sequence). V was trimmed by 4 bases and J by 0 bases, leaving 10 bases between them. For the CDR3, the DNA is TGTGCCAGCAGTTCAGCACAGAGCTCCTACAATGAGCAGTTCTTC. Its translation: CASSSAQSSYNEQFF.

J is TRBJ2-5 and V is TRBV7-8, with no clear D. V was trimmed by 1 base and J by 0 bases, leaving 9 bases between them. CDR1 and CDR2 from the germline V gene are SGHVS and FQNEAQ. This CDR3 spans 15 amino acids. In DNA form, the CDR3 reads TGTGCCAGCAGCTTAGTTCGACTGAACCAAGAGACCCAGTACTTC. This translates into CASSLVRLNQETQYF.

The sample holds many counts of this clonotype. V is TRBV7-2 and J is TRBJ2-5; D possibly corresponds to TRBD1 (6 bases). Between the trimmed V and J ends, which lost 6 bases and 1 base, there was a span of 12 bases. In germline, CDR1 is SGHTA, CDR2 FQGNSA. The CDR3 length is 14 residues. The CDR3 nucleotides are TGTGCCAGCAGACAGGGTACGGCCCAAGAGACCCAGTACTTC. Encoded protein: CASRQGTAQETQYF.

This clonotype was counted many times. This rearrangement joins TRBV7-2 to TRBJ2-3; 16 positions match TRBD2. The CDR3 is made up of 17 amino acids. Germline loops: CDR1 SGHTA, CDR2 FQGNSA. V lost 4 bases to trimming and J lost 13 bases; unmatched junction nucleotides: 14. CDR3 loop: CASSSRGQGLAGGPEYF. The CDR3 DNA reads as TGTGCCAGCAGCTCTAGAGGGCAGGGACTAGCGGGAGGGCCTGAGTATTTT.

Ten or more counts support this clonotype. The chain links TRBV6-5 to TRBJ1-2, with 12 bases identical to TRBD1. This CDR3 has 18 residues. Germline CDR1 and CDR2: MNHEY and SVGAGI. V lost 5 bases to trimming and J lost 0 bases; unmatched junction nucleotides: 10. CDR3 bases: TGTGCCAGCAGTCCCGGGACAGGGGGCGATTTAACTAACTATGGCTACACCTTC. This encodes CASSPGTGGDLTNYGYTF.

This clonotype was observed many times. J is TRBJ2-1 and V is TRBV7-6; tentative D call: TRBD2 (5 bases). Germline values: CDR1 SGHVS, CDR2 FNYEAQ. This CDR3 is 15 amino acids long. V shed 2 bases and J shed 2 bases, with 10 bases lying between them. The CDR3 spells CASSLSGRTYNEQFF. The CDR3, as DNA: TGTGCCAGCAGCTTAAGCGGTAGGACCTACAATGAGCAGTTCTTC.

The J gene is TRBJ2-7, the V gene TRBV7-9, with 10 nucleotides matching TRBD2. The V and J ends lost 6 bases and 1 base, in that order; junction bases with no gene match: 6. The CDR3 sequence is 15 residues long. Germline CDR1 and CDR2: SEHNR and FQNEAQ (reference sequence). The DNA of the CDR3 is TGTGCCAGCAGTAGGACTAGCGGCCCTTCCTACGAGCAGTACTTC. It specifies CASSRTSGPSYEQYF.

This clonotype was observed many times. This sequence joins TRBV20-1 and TRBJ1-5; no clear D gene. Germline V gene lookup returns CDR1 DFQATT and CDR2 SNEGSKA (reference sequence). Trimming cost V 0 bases and J 4 bases, with 4 bases left between them. The CDR3 length is 12 residues. In nucleotides, the CDR3 is TGCAGTGCTAGAGATTGGAATCAGCCCCAGCATTTT. This translates into CSARDWNQPQHF.

This clonotype was found many times. In DNA form, the CDR3 reads TGTGCCAGCAGCCAACAGACGGGGAACACTGAAGCTTTCTTT. Its translation is CASSQQTGNTEAFF. The rearrangement uses TRBV7-6 and TRBJ1-1; D is unclear. This CDR3 spans 14 amino acids. Trimming took 5 bases from V and 1 from J, leaving 11 bases between them. Germline assignment: CDR1 SGHVS and CDR2 FNYEAQ.

The CDR3 DNA sequence: TGTGCCAGCAGTCCAACCCGCGGACGGCAGAACACTGAAGCTTTCTTT. This encodes CASSPTRGRQNTEAFF. The gene calls are TRBV2 and TRBJ1-1, with no clear D. Per the germline V gene, CDR1 is SNHLY and CDR2 is FYNNEI. V was clipped by 5 bases and J by 1 base, with 17 bases between them. This CDR3 has 16 residues.

Concerning this clonotype: A much larger clone is a single base away; this may be a read error. The rearrangement uses TRBV12-3 or TRBV12-4 and TRBJ1-5; 9 bases agree with TRBD1. CDR3 length: 15 residues. Germline trimming cut 5 bases from V and 7 bases from J; bases unmatched to any gene: 9. The CDR3 sequence is CASSLRDRVKQPQHF. In nucleotides, the CDR3 is TGTGCCAGCAGTCTCCGGGACAGGGTCAAACAGCCCCAGCATTTT.

This clonotype was detected only a few times. The chain joins TRBV2 to TRBJ1-2; a possible D gene is TRBD1 (6 bases). V was pared by 6 bases and J by 7 bases, with 15 bases between. The CDR3 is 13 residues long. Germline assignment: CDR1 SNHLY and CDR2 FYNNEI. CDR3 DNA: TGTGCCAGCAGAAAAGGGGGTCAAGGTGGCTACACCTTC. Its translation is CASRKGGQGGYTF. The variable domain in full, completed from reference TRBV2 and TRBJ1-2, reads EPEVTQTPSHQVTQMGQEVILRCVPISNHLYFYWYRQILGQKVEFLVSFYNNEISEKSEIFDDQFSVERPDGSNFTLKIRSTKLEDSAMYFCASRKGGQGGYTFGSGTRLTVV.

This clonotype appeared many times. The chain carries TRBV7-2 and TRBJ2-4, with 7 positions matching TRBD1. This CDR3 has 15 residues. Per the germline V gene, CDR1 is SGHTA and CDR2 is FQGNSA. The junction had 0 bases not matched to a gene; V was cut back by 0 bases and J by 1 base. The CDR3: CASSLATGAKNIQYF. CDR3 coding DNA: TGTGCCAGCAGCTTAGCGACAGGGGCCAAAAACATTCAGTACTTC.

This clonotype was detected many times. V is TRBV7-2 and J is TRBJ2-3, with a possible D match to TRBD1 (5 bases). CDR1 and CDR2 (germline): SGHTA, FQGNSA. The CDR3 consists of 16 residues. Trimming pared 4 bases from V and 0 bases from J, leaving 14 bases between. The CDR3 DNA is TGTGCCAGCAGCTCGCATCGGACACCTAGCACAGATACGCAGTATTTT. Encoded protein: CASSSHRTPSTDTQYF.

This clonotype was recorded at least ten times. The chain uses TRBV5-6 and TRBJ1-1; 10 nucleotides match TRBD1. Germline V gives CDR1 SGHDT, CDR2 YYEEEE. J gave up 2 bases and V 3 bases, and 4 bases lay outside the gene matches. The CDR3 loop spans 15 amino acids. CDR3 in DNA: TGTGCCAGCAGCTGGACAGGGGGAGCAAACACTGAAGCTTTCTTT. Translated: CASSWTGGANTEAFF.

This clonotype came up many times. The CDR3, as DNA: TGTGCCAGCAGCTCCCTACTAGCGGGGGGCTCCTACAATGAGCAGTTCTTC. Translating gives CASSSLLAGGSYNEQFF. The chain is built from TRBV7-6 and TRBJ2-1; 12 nucleotides line up with TRBD2. There are 17 residues in the CDR3. The germline gives CDR1 SGHVS, CDR2 FNYEAQ. The trim removed 4 bases at V and 0 bases at J, leaving 4 bases unmatched.

The chain recombines TRBV29-1 with TRBJ2-7; unclear D gene. CDR3 length equals 13 residues. V was pared by 0 bases and J by 6 bases, with 12 bases between. Germline V gene lookup returns CDR1 SQVTM and CDR2 ANQGSEA. CDR3 amino acids: CSVEERAGTEQYF. In DNA form, the CDR3 reads TGCAGCGTTGAAGAACGGGCAGGAACCGAGCAGTACTTC.

This clonotype was counted at least ten times. The genes are TRBV24-1 and TRBJ2-3; 9 bases map to TRBD1. Trimming took 1 base from V and 3 from J; bases not matched to a gene: 4. The CDR3 runs to 16 residues. Looked up from germline, CDR1 is KGHDR and CDR2 is SFDVKD. Here the CDR3 reads CATSDLYRGPTDTQYF. The CDR3 region has the DNA TGTGCCACCAGTGATTTATACAGGGGGCCGACAGATACGCAGTATTTT.

This rearrangement joins TRBV27 to TRBJ2-5; D could derive from TRBD1 or TRBD2 (5 bases each). The CDR3 length is 13 residues. V was clipped by 7 bases and J by 5 bases, with 14 bases between them. The germline V gene has CDR1 MNHEY and CDR2 SMNVEV (reference sequence). The chain's CDR3 is CASMSRGGETQYF. CDR3 DNA: TGTGCCAGCATGTCCCGGGGCGGGGAGACCCAGTACTTC.

This clonotype was seen repeatedly, ten times or more. The J gene is TRBJ2-1, the V gene TRBV20-1; D remains unclear. V was clipped by 7 bases and J by 1 base, with 11 bases between them. The germline V gene has CDR1 DFQATT and CDR2 SNEGSKA (reference sequence). There are 13 residues in the CDR3. The CDR3 sequence is CSVYKRSYNEQFF. CDR3 nucleotides: TGCAGTGTTTATAAAAGGTCCTACAATGAGCAGTTCTTC.

V usage is TRBV27 and J usage is TRBJ1-2; D perhaps matches TRBD1 (5 bases). Germline CDR1 reads MNHEY; CDR2 reads SMNVEV (reference sequence). V dropped 4 bases and J dropped 0 bases, with 9 bases sitting between them. The CDR3 runs 14 residues. The CDR3 DNA is TGTGCCAGCAGTTATAGACAGACTAACTATGGCTACACCTTC. This codes for CASSYRQTNYGYTF.

The chain has TRBV28 and TRBJ2-4; the D gene is possibly TRBD2 (5 bases). V lost 5 bases and J lost 8, with 10 bases in between. Germline CDR1 and CDR2: MDHEN and SYDVKM. There are 12 residues in the CDR3. CDR3 coding DNA: TGTGCCAGCAGTCCCACGGGGTACATTCAGTACTTC. It is translated as CASSPTGYIQYF.